A selection of T cell receptor beta chains follows, all from one sample in a study of T-cell reconstitution after alpha-beta-depleted transplantation in children. TCRdb called the PCR reads again in MiXCR, with one record for every CDR3 protein. The table includes hundreds of thousands of distinct CDR3 sequences, under 15% detected once. The sequences come from PBMCs, mostly from graft donor cells, collected 360 days after TCRalphabeta/CD19-depleted stem cell transplant. These receptors were obtained from a male patient under 18 who had a stem cell transplant for acute myeloid leukemia, so the T cells may come from the graft donor. Each CDR3 is given with its conserved first and last residue. The D gene is left open where the match is weak. The size field is filled for only some rows; it gives once, few, many or a size class.

v_call: TRBV11-2
j_call: TRBJ2-7
clone_size: many
d_call: -
cdr3_aa: CASSWGQVRGGGEAYEQYF
cdr3_nt: TGTGCCAGCAGCTGGGGACAGGTCCGTGGAGGGGGGGAGGCCTACGAGCAGTACTTC

v_call: TRBV12-3/TRBV12-4
j_call: TRBJ1-1
clone_size: many
d_call: TRBD1
cdr3_aa: CASSFEGARTEAFF
cdr3_nt: TGTGCCAGCAGTTTTGAGGGGGCGAGAACTGAAGCTTTCTTT

v_call: TRBV2
j_call: TRBJ2-7
clone_size: few
d_call: -
cdr3_aa: CASSTNPSFYEQYF
cdr3_nt: TGTGCCAGCAGCACGAATCCTAGTTTTTACGAGCAGTACTTC

v_call: TRBV12-3/TRBV12-4
j_call: TRBJ2-7
clone_size: -
d_call: TRBD2
cdr3_aa: CASSSTSGTSGNYEQYF
cdr3_nt: TGTGCCAGCAGCTCTACATCCGGGACTAGCGGCAACTACGAGCAGTACTTC

v_call: TRBV4-3
j_call: TRBJ2-7
clone_size: many
d_call: TRBD1
cdr3_aa: CASSQAGQNYEQYF
cdr3_nt: TGCGCCAGCAGCCAAGCGGGACAGAACTACGAGCAGTACTTC

v_call: TRBV20-1
j_call: TRBJ2-3
clone_size: few
d_call: TRBD1
cdr3_aa: CSALDRVVSDTQYF
cdr3_nt: TGCAGTGCCTTAGACAGGGTGGTTAGTGATACGCAGTATTTT

v_call: TRBV9
j_call: TRBJ1-3
clone_size: few
d_call: -
cdr3_aa: CASSVQWSSGNTIYF
cdr3_nt: TGTGCCAGCAGCGTTCAGTGGTCCTCTGGAAACACCATATATTTT

v_call: TRBV18
j_call: TRBJ2-5
clone_size: -
d_call: TRBD1
cdr3_aa: CASSPITGVEETQYF
cdr3_nt: TGTGCCAGCTCACCGATTACAGGGGTCGAGGAGACCCAGTACTTC

v_call: TRBV20-1
j_call: TRBJ2-7
clone_size: -
d_call: TRBD1
cdr3_aa: CSATPGTGGLGEQYF
cdr3_nt: TGCAGTGCTACACCCGGGACAGGGGGCCTGGGGGAGCAGTACTTC

v_call: TRBV7-2
j_call: TRBJ2-5
clone_size: few
d_call: -
cdr3_aa: CASSFRVGGGETQYF
cdr3_nt: TGTGCCAGCAGCTTCCGGGTGGGAGGAGGAGAGACCCAGTACTTC

v_call: TRBV20-1
j_call: TRBJ2-7
clone_size: -
d_call: -
cdr3_aa: CSARPQNYEQYF
cdr3_nt: TGCAGTGCTAGACCGCAAAACTACGAGCAGTACTTC

v_call: TRBV28
j_call: TRBJ2-7
clone_size: -
d_call: TRBD2
cdr3_aa: CASSLGLAGGVEQYF
cdr3_nt: TGTGCCAGCAGTTTAGGTCTAGCGGGAGGAGTTGAGCAGTACTTC

v_call: TRBV29-1
j_call: TRBJ2-5
clone_size: -
d_call: -
cdr3_aa: CSVDGNSLFETQYF
cdr3_nt: TGCAGCGTTGACGGCAACAGCCTCTTCGAGACCCAGTACTTC

v_call: TRBV20-1
j_call: TRBJ2-1
clone_size: few
d_call: -
cdr3_aa: CSARVTWAGDNEQFF
cdr3_nt: TGCAGTGCTAGAGTGACCTGGGCTGGGGACAATGAGCAGTTCTTC

v_call: TRBV20-1
j_call: TRBJ2-3
clone_size: few
d_call: -
cdr3_aa: CSARRRLISPDRTDTQYF
cdr3_nt: TGCAGTGCTAGGAGGCGGCTGATATCCCCGGATCGCACAGATACGCAGTATTTT

v_call: TRBV11-2
j_call: TRBJ1-2
clone_size: few
d_call: -
cdr3_aa: CASSLDPKGNYGYTF
cdr3_nt: TGTGCCAGCAGCTTAGATCCAAAGGGGAACTATGGCTACACCTTC

v_call: TRBV18
j_call: TRBJ2-6
clone_size: few
d_call: -
cdr3_aa: CASSPLGASGANVLTF
cdr3_nt: TGTGCCAGCTCACCGCTCGGGGCCTCTGGGGCCAACGTCCTGACTTTC

v_call: TRBV12-3/TRBV12-4
j_call: TRBJ2-2
clone_size: many
d_call: -
cdr3_aa: CASIRGTGELFF
cdr3_nt: TGTGCCAGTATAAGGGGCACCGGGGAGCTGTTTTTT

v_call: TRBV7-7
j_call: TRBJ2-2
clone_size: few
d_call: TRBD2
cdr3_aa: CASSLGPTSSGELFF
cdr3_nt: TGTGCTAGCAGCTTAGGCCCGACTAGCTCCGGGGAGCTGTTTTTT

v_call: TRBV24-1
j_call: TRBJ2-1
clone_size: many
d_call: -
cdr3_aa: CATSRGVGYNEQFF
cdr3_nt: TGTGCCACCTCGCGCGGGGTCGGTTACAATGAGCAGTTCTTC

v_call: TRBV20-1
j_call: TRBJ2-7
clone_size: few
d_call: -
cdr3_aa: CSASGQGSYEQYF
cdr3_nt: TGCAGTGCTAGCGGGCAGGGATCCTACGAGCAGTACTTC

v_call: TRBV5-1
j_call: TRBJ1-2
clone_size: -
d_call: TRBD1
cdr3_aa: CASTLSGGSYGYTF
cdr3_nt: TGCGCCAGCACCCTTTCAGGGGGTTCCTATGGCTACACCTTC

v_call: TRBV28
j_call: TRBJ1-2
clone_size: -
d_call: TRBD1
cdr3_aa: CASSFPDRAGRGYTF
cdr3_nt: TGTGCCAGCAGTTTTCCGGACAGGGCCGGGCGTGGCTACACCTTC

v_call: TRBV5-1
j_call: TRBJ2-5
clone_size: -
d_call: -
cdr3_aa: CASSLAGRYQETQYF
cdr3_nt: TGCGCCAGCAGCTTGGCCGGCAGGTACCAAGAGACCCAGTACTTC

v_call: TRBV29-1
j_call: TRBJ1-4
clone_size: -
d_call: -
cdr3_aa: CSVVWATQGGEKLFF
cdr3_nt: TGCAGCGTTGTCTGGGCGACTCAGGGTGGTGAAAAACTGTTTTTT

v_call: TRBV7-2
j_call: TRBJ2-3
clone_size: many
d_call: -
cdr3_aa: CASSPDSRTDTQYF
cdr3_nt: TGTGCCAGCAGTCCCGACAGTCGCACAGATACGCAGTATTTT

v_call: TRBV7-3
j_call: TRBJ2-1
clone_size: few
d_call: TRBD1
cdr3_aa: CASSLRGTGGDEQFF
cdr3_nt: TGTGCCAGCAGCTTAAGAGGGACAGGGGGCGATGAGCAGTTCTTC

v_call: TRBV5-1
j_call: TRBJ2-7
clone_size: -
d_call: TRBD2
cdr3_aa: CASSLAGTSGSYEQYF
cdr3_nt: TGCGCCAGCAGCTTGGCCGGGACTAGCGGCTCCTACGAGCAGTACTTC

v_call: TRBV14
j_call: TRBJ1-3
clone_size: few
d_call: -
cdr3_aa: CASSQVVLPGNTIYF
cdr3_nt: TGTGCCAGCAGCCAGGTCGTGCTCCCTGGAAACACCATATATTTT

v_call: TRBV16
j_call: TRBJ2-5
clone_size: -
d_call: -
cdr3_aa: CASSQWLGGETQYF
cdr3_nt: TGTGCCAGCAGCCAATGGTTGGGCGGAGAGACCCAGTACTTC

v_call: TRBV20-1
j_call: TRBJ1-2
clone_size: -
d_call: -
cdr3_aa: CSARDNQGTYGYTF
cdr3_nt: TGCAGTGCTAGAGATAATCAAGGGACGTATGGCTACACCTTC

v_call: TRBV14
j_call: TRBJ2-7
clone_size: few
d_call: TRBD2
cdr3_aa: CASSQDWVGRRELSYEQYF
cdr3_nt: TGTGCCAGCAGCCAAGATTGGGTCGGAAGGCGGGAGTTATCCTACGAGCAGTACTTC

v_call: TRBV21-1
j_call: TRBJ2-6
clone_size: -
d_call: -
cdr3_aa: CASSTGGHSGANVLTF
cdr3_nt: TGTGCCAGCAGTACAGGGGGGCACTCTGGGGCCAACGTCCTGACTTTC

v_call: TRBV12-3/TRBV12-4
j_call: TRBJ2-2
clone_size: many
d_call: -
cdr3_aa: CASSFATGRGTGELFF
cdr3_nt: TGTGCCAGCAGTTTCGCCACAGGGCGAGGCACCGGGGAGCTGTTTTTT

v_call: TRBV24-1
j_call: TRBJ2-1
clone_size: many
d_call: TRBD1
cdr3_aa: CATSTPRTGGVEQFF
cdr3_nt: TGTGCCACCAGCACACCCCGGACAGGGGGCGTTGAGCAGTTCTTC

v_call: TRBV3-1
j_call: TRBJ2-2
clone_size: -
d_call: -
cdr3_aa: CASSQVVPNTGELFF
cdr3_nt: TGTGCCAGCAGCCAAGTGGTGCCGAACACCGGGGAGCTGTTTTTT

v_call: TRBV5-5
j_call: TRBJ2-3
clone_size: few
d_call: -
cdr3_aa: CASSSIIPMLGTDTQYF
cdr3_nt: TGTGCCAGCAGCTCCATTATTCCTATGCTAGGCACAGATACGCAGTATTTT

v_call: TRBV5-6
j_call: TRBJ2-2
clone_size: few
d_call: -
cdr3_aa: CASSLRGGTVNTGELFF
cdr3_nt: TGTGCCAGCAGTTTGAGAGGGGGGACTGTGAACACCGGGGAGCTGTTTTTT

v_call: TRBV7-2
j_call: TRBJ2-7
clone_size: -
d_call: TRBD2
cdr3_aa: CASSPWTSSTYEQYF
cdr3_nt: TGTGCCAGCAGCCCGTGGACTAGCTCCACCTACGAGCAGTACTTC

v_call: TRBV5-8
j_call: TRBJ2-1
clone_size: few
d_call: TRBD1
cdr3_aa: CASSSWTGSYNEQFF
cdr3_nt: TGTGCCAGCAGCTCGTGGACAGGCTCCTACAATGAGCAGTTCTTC

v_call: TRBV7-2
j_call: TRBJ2-5
clone_size: few
d_call: TRBD2
cdr3_aa: CASSLGLAAFQETQYF
cdr3_nt: TGTGCCAGCAGCTTAGGCCTAGCGGCATTCCAAGAGACCCAGTACTTC

v_call: TRBV6-1
j_call: TRBJ1-2
clone_size: -
d_call: -
cdr3_aa: CASTRRLKMEGDYGYTF
cdr3_nt: TGTGCCAGCACTCGTAGACTAAAAATGGAGGGCGACTATGGCTACACCTTC

v_call: TRBV4-3
j_call: TRBJ1-6
clone_size: many
d_call: -
cdr3_aa: CASSQEDLGSPLHF
cdr3_nt: TGCGCCAGCAGCCAAGAGGACCTTGGTTCACCCCTCCACTTT

v_call: TRBV5-5
j_call: TRBJ2-7
clone_size: many
d_call: TRBD1
cdr3_aa: CASSFPGTGGYEQYF
cdr3_nt: TGTGCCAGCAGCTTTCCCGGGACAGGGGGCTACGAGCAGTACTTC

v_call: TRBV20-1
j_call: TRBJ2-1
clone_size: many
d_call: -
cdr3_aa: CSANLAEQPRKKGEQFF
cdr3_nt: TGCAGTGCTAATCTCGCGGAGCAGCCTCGTAAAAAGGGTGAGCAGTTCTTC

v_call: TRBV5-1
j_call: TRBJ2-6
clone_size: few
d_call: TRBD1
cdr3_aa: CASRTGVIGANVLTF
cdr3_nt: TGCGCCAGCCGGACAGGGGTGATTGGGGCCAACGTCCTGACTTTC

v_call: TRBV20-1
j_call: TRBJ1-1
clone_size: many
d_call: TRBD1
cdr3_aa: CSARTTGTGNTEAFF
cdr3_nt: TGCAGTGCTAGAACGACCGGGACAGGGAACACTGAAGCTTTCTTT

v_call: TRBV15
j_call: TRBJ2-5
clone_size: few
d_call: -
cdr3_aa: CATSRGDVGSQETQYF
cdr3_nt: TGTGCCACCAGCAGGGGGGACGTCGGTAGTCAAGAGACCCAGTACTTC

v_call: TRBV29-1
j_call: TRBJ2-1
clone_size: many
d_call: TRBD2
cdr3_aa: CSVYSGNEQFF
cdr3_nt: TGCAGCGTTTATAGCGGGAATGAGCAGTTCTTC

v_call: TRBV6-5
j_call: TRBJ2-1
clone_size: -
d_call: TRBD2
cdr3_aa: CASSSSGRAPYNEQFF
cdr3_nt: TGTGCCAGCAGTTCTAGCGGGAGGGCCCCCTACAATGAGCAGTTCTTC

v_call: TRBV3-1
j_call: TRBJ1-4
clone_size: many
d_call: -
cdr3_aa: CASSPRQDNEKLFF
cdr3_nt: TGTGCCAGCAGCCCCCGACAAGATAATGAAAAACTGTTTTTT

v_call: TRBV24-1
j_call: TRBJ2-1
clone_size: few
d_call: -
cdr3_aa: CATSDLRSGGQFF
cdr3_nt: TGTGCCACCAGTGATTTGAGGTCCGGGGGGCAGTTCTTC

v_call: TRBV9
j_call: TRBJ1-3
clone_size: few
d_call: -
cdr3_aa: CASSVGGGNTIYF
cdr3_nt: TGTGCCAGCAGCGTGGGGGGGGGAAACACCATATATTTT

v_call: TRBV20-1
j_call: TRBJ2-2
clone_size: few
d_call: TRBD2
cdr3_aa: CSARDRLAEVTGELFF
cdr3_nt: TGCAGTGCTAGAGATCGACTAGCGGAAGTGACCGGGGAGCTGTTTTTT

v_call: TRBV7-6
j_call: TRBJ2-7
clone_size: many
d_call: -
cdr3_aa: CASSSRILQSSYEQYF
cdr3_nt: TGTGCCAGCAGCTCGCGGATCCTCCAGAGCTCCTACGAGCAGTACTTC

v_call: TRBV2
j_call: TRBJ2-5
clone_size: -
d_call: -
cdr3_aa: CASSGRGRFETQYF
cdr3_nt: TGTGCCAGCAGTGGGCGGGGAAGGTTTGAGACCCAGTACTTC

v_call: TRBV20-1
j_call: TRBJ2-1
clone_size: -
d_call: -
cdr3_aa: CSAVSIREVYNEQFF
cdr3_nt: TGCAGTGCTGTATCTATTAGGGAAGTCTACAATGAGCAGTTCTTC